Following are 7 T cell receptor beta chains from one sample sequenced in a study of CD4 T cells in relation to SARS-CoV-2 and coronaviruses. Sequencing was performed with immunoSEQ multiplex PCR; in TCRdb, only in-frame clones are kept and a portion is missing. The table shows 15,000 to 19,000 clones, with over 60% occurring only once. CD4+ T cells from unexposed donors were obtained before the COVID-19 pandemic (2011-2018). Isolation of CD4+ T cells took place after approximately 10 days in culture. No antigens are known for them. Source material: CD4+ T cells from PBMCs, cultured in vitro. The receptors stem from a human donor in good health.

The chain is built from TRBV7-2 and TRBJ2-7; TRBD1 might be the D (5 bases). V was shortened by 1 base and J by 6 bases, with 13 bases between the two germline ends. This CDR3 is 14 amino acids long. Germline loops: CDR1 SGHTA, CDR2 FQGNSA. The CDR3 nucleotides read TGTGCCAGCAGCTTAGAATGGGCAGGGCGCGAGCAGTACTTC. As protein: CASSLEWAGREQYF.

CDR3 loop: CASSRGTNTEAFF. The CDR3 DNA sequence: TGTGCCAGCAGCCGGGGCACGAACACTGAAGCTTTCTTT. The chain recombines TRBV7-8 with TRBJ1-1; D might be TRBD1 (5 bases). Germline CDR1 SGHVS, CDR2 FQNEAQ. Trimming cost V 5 bases and J 1 base, with 8 bases left between them. The CDR3 runs 13 residues.

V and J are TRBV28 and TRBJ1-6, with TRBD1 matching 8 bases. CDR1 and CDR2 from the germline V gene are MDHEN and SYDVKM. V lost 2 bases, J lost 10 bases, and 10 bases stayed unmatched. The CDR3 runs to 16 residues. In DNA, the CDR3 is TGTGCCAGCAGTTTAGGGCAGGGGGCTAGAAGCTCACCCCTCCACTTT. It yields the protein CASSLGQGARSSPLHF.

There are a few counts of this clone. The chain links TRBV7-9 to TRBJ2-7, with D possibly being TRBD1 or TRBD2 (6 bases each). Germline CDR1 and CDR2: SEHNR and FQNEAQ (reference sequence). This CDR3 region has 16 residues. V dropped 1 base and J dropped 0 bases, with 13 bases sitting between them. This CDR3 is CASSLEGGRGSYEQYF. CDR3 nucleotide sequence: TGTGCCAGCAGCTTAGAGGGAGGCAGGGGCTCCTACGAGCAGTACTTC. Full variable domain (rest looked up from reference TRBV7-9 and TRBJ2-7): DTGVSQNPRHKITKRGQNVTFRCDPISEHNRLYWYRQTLGQGPEFLTYFQNEAQLEKSRLLSDRFSAERPKGSFSTLEIQRTEQGDSAMYLCASSLEGGRGSYEQYFGPGTRLTVT.

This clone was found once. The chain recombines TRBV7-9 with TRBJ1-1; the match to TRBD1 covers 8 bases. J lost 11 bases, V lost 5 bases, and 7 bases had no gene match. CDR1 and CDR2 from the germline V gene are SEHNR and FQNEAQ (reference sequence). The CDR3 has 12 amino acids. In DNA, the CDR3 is TGTGCCAGCAGCCCAGGTAGACAGGGGGCTTTCTTT. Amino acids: CASSPGRQGAFF.

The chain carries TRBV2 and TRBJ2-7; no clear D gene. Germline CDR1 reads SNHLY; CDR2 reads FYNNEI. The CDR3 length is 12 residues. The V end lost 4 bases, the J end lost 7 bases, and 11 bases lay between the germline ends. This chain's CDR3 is CASSVYSGEQYF. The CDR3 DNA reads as TGTGCCAGCAGTGTCTACAGTGGGGAGCAGTACTTC.

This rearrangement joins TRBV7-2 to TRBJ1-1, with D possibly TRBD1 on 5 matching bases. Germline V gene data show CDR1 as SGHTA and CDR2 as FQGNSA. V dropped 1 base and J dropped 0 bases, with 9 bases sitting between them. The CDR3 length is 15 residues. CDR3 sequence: CASSLVVGLNTEAFF. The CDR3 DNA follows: TGTGCCAGCAGCTTAGTAGTGGGGCTGAACACTGAAGCTTTCTTT.